This TCR beta chain was sequenced during a study of cytomegalovirus exposure and HLA in healthy donors (dated 2017 in TCRdb). About the full investigation: In an earlier analysis of 587 of the donors, 250 to 350 Gb of sequence data and 100 million or so unique TCR beta sequences from 180 million or so T cells were reported. Roughly 300 gigabases of sequencing data and about 92 million unique TCR sequences made up an early release that covered nearly 650 HLA-typed donors. The genetic ancestry cluster associated with self-reported Caucasian donors included around four fifths of the roughly 400 genotyped donors. The study aimed to test whether signatures of past pathogen exposure could be identified by cataloging public T cell receptors. The study profiled the T cell repertoires of around 700 subjects by immunosequencing and related them to cytomegalovirus serostatus. Along with the roughly 710-subject first cohort, a separate validation cohort of 120 different subjects was used. To predict cytomegalovirus infection status, the study combined high-throughput TCR immunosequencing, statistical association of individual TCRs with disease status, and machine learning. To study patterns of TCR occurrence, a later analysis re-analyzed previously published TCR beta repertoires from just over 650 donors and added high-resolution HLA genotyping. The later analysis used no new phenotypic data to find candidate immune exposures, relying instead on TCR beta sequences and their occurrence across donors. To decide whether each TCR beta V gene segment behaved as functional or pseudogenic, an earlier analysis of over 500 of the donors relied on high-throughput TCR beta sequencing. Donor age, sex, ethnicity and CMV serostatus were collected together with the repertoire data. A later genetic analysis used genome-wide SNP genotypes for about 60% of the roughly 700 donors, treating that subset as a discovery cohort. Every repertoire in the discovery cohort had been generated on one and the same sequencing platform. Both class I and class II loci were covered by HLA typing, at four-digit resolution. The number of typed donors differed by locus: roughly 629-630 for A, B, C, DRB1 and DQB1; some 540 for DQA1; around 610 for DPA1; and 400 to 480 for DPB1. Roughly 5 DR-DQ haplotypes were handled as single units for association and clustering, since linkage in the cohort was strong. On average, 235,054 unique TCR beta nucleotide sequences were sequenced per donor among about 400 genotyped donors of the cohort, with around 19% of those sequences being non-productive.

The library was built by means of the immunoSEQ multiplex PCR assay. For the multiplex PCR, a mixture combining 60 forward primers for TCR Vbeta segments and 13 reverse primers for TCR Jbeta segments was used. The CDR3 region of rearranged TCR beta genes was amplified from genomic DNA with a multiplex PCR assay. Amplified TCR beta libraries were sequenced as 87-base-pair reads on the Illumina HiSeq System. The authors processed their data as follows. In a later analysis, tens of millions of unique TCR beta chains were counted across the approximately 670 repertoires, and roughly 11 million of these chains were shared by at least two donors. To remove PCR and sequencing errors, raw reads were error-corrected and collapsed into unique sequences using a nearest-neighbor algorithm that merged closely related sequences. Alignment of CDR3 sequences to IMGT reference sequences was used to assign V, D and J gene segments. For a sequence to be retained, a match of at least six nucleotides to both a V gene segment and a J gene segment was required. Rearrangements were classified as productive when the CDR3 lacked stop codons and remained in frame with V and J, and all other rearrangements were classified as non-productive. CDR3 was defined according to IMGT convention as the region running from the second conserved V-encoded cysteine to the conserved J-encoded phenylalanine. Sequences without an unambiguous match to a single V gene segment were excluded from the earlier analysis of about 640 of the donors. In an earlier analysis of 587 of the donors, V segments were called functional above 56.7% productive rearrangements and were called segregating when the between-donor standard deviation exceeded 5%. A statistical classification framework was built for diagnosing cytomegalovirus status from the catalog of TCR beta chain sequences. In a later analysis, V and J genes were assigned by comparing TCR nucleotide sequences against IMGT/GENE-DB human TR gene sequences. In a later analysis, CDR3 sequences and most-parsimonious VDJ recombination scenarios were assigned using the TCRdist pipeline. In a later analysis, each TCR beta chain was defined by its CDR3 amino acid sequence together with its V-gene family, and reads lacking a unique V-gene family were excluded. In a later analysis, around 650 highly shared, low-generation-probability nucleotide sequences were removed to address suspected cross-contamination and a sequencing artifact. In a later analysis, a clonal expansion index was calculated for each public chain from normalized within-repertoire ranks of inferred template counts. A later analysis computed generation probabilities with a VDJ recombination model fitted to out-of-frame rearrangements, and checked the results against IGoR. In a later analysis, hypergeometric tests were used to score TCR-TCR, TCR-HLA and TCR-CMV co-occurrence, with a repertoire-size bias correction applied to TCR pairs. False discovery rates were estimated in a later analysis by permuting HLA or CMV assignments 20 times. In a later analysis, co-occurring TCRs were grouped using DBSCAN, with TCRdist sequence similarity added in when clustering inside HLA-allele-positive subsets. Co-occurrence clustering excluded repertoires with fewer than 30,000 or more than 120,000 public chains, plus five with anomalous nucleotide sharing. TCRdb carries this immuneACCESS record with in-frame sequences only. Its versions omit some clonotypes, under half of them owing to an unresolved V gene in the studies checked, with the rest unexplained. V and J calls plus clone size are reproduced from that table; the DNA served to infer D and trimming. The table for this sample shows about 170,000 clones. Of the sample, approximately 0.82% falls within the top ten clones.

The CDR3 measures 13 amino acids from cysteine to phenylalanine. Left in the record is the CDR3 DNA by itself, 39 bases read in frame from the first base. CDR1 MNHEY and CDR2 SMNVEV are derived from the germline V gene (reference sequence). V ends up 5 bases short and J 10 bases short, with an unmatched junction base count of 4. Details on this clone: It lacks a known antigen.

The cohort comprised 670 or so healthy bone marrow donors. At the time of sampling, every cohort member was nominally healthy, though immune exposures that went unrecorded were likely present. The donor was CMV seropositive and belonged to the group of some 290 seropositive cohort members. Each donor provided a peripheral blood sample, and peripheral blood mononuclear cells were used for TCR beta sequencing. The Qiagen DNeasy Blood Extraction Kit was used to extract genomic DNA from the blood cell samples. On the study overall, not on this receptor specifically: The classifier was reported to diagnose cytomegalovirus status with high specificity and sensitivity in both the original cohort and the validation cohort. Because some donors lacked HLA typing at each locus, the association tests relied only on the typed subset. The only immune exposure information available for the cohort was CMV serostatus. This cohort had only TCR beta chains sequenced, and the lack of alpha or paired-chain data limited which features could be detected. In an earlier analysis of some 500 of the donors, most TCR beta V segments appeared in productive rearrangements about 87% or about 30% of the time, broadly matching IMGT annotations. According to a later genetic analysis, donors in an Asian-associated ancestry cluster had fewer N-insertions in productive TCRs than the approximately 710-donor mean. When HLA alleles, especially DR and DQ, strongly co-occurred, TCR associations were difficult to assign to individual alleles. Correlated functional status among segregating V segments might be attributable to linkage disequilibrium, but an unknown experimental factor could not be ruled out. A cluster of highly shared sequence variants was judged likely to represent a technical artifact of the sequencing pipeline. A few of the identified cytomegalovirus-associated TCR beta chains were confirmed in vitro to be specific for cytomegalovirus antigens. In a later analysis, over 15,000 TCR beta sequences were associated with specific HLA alleles at a false discovery rate of 0.05. Most CMV-associated TCR beta chains appeared to be HLA-restricted in a later analysis, and the HLA associations seemed to be driven largely by CMV exposure. The presence/absence analyses assumed that sequencing depth was roughly uniform across donors, and that assumption may not be true. Some IMGT-functional V segments, including TRBV6-2 and TRBV6-3, could not be told apart with the 87-base-pair reads, so those segments were excluded. The authors suggested that the approach could potentially be generalized to other disease states and immunological phenotypes. A later analysis reported that several top co-occurrence clusters appeared linked to parvovirus B19, influenza, CMV and Epstein-Barr virus. The earlier analysis of nearly 600 of the donors excluded some 15 rarely observed V segments, including chromosome 9 orphons, because counts were too low. In the study, 164 TCR beta chains were listed as associated with cytomegalovirus. In a later genetic analysis, a missense DCLRE1C variant was associated with V-gene and J-gene trimming of TCR beta chains, and the association was replicated in an independent cohort. According to a later analysis, TCR association rates differed among HLA loci, with DRB1 alleles showing the most associated TCRs and HLA-C alleles showing the fewest. A further reported finding was that TCR beta sequences accurately predicted the HLA-A and HLA-B alleles for most subjects in the first cohort. Across donors, most TCR sequences were observed very rarely, whereas some public TCRs were present in many individuals. In a later analysis, HLA-associated TCR beta chains showed more clonal expansion and lower generation probabilities than non-associated chains that were equally common.

The chain joins TRBV27 to TRBJ1-4, with TRBD1 matching 10 junction bases. The clonotype comes from a woman aged 18-30 years in good health and CMV-seropositive. The sequencing sample was made of PBMCs. For the CDR3, the sequence is CASSPGTGVKLFF. The bases read TGTGCCAGCAGTCCGGGGACAGGGGTAAAACTGTTTTTT.